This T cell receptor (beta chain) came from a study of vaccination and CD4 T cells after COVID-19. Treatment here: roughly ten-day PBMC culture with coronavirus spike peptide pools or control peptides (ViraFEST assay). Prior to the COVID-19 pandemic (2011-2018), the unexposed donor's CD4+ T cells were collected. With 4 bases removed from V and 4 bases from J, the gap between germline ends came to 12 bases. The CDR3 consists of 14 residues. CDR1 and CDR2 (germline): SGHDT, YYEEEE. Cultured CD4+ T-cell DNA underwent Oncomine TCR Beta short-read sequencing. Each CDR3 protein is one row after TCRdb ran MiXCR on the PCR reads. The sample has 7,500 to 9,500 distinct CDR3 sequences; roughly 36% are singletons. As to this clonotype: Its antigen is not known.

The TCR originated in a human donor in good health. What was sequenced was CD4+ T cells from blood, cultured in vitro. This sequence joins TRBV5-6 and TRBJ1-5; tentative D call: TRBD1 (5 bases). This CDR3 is CASSVGRVNQPQHF. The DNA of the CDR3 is TGTGCCAGCAGCGTGGGACGGGTAAATCAGCCCCAGCATTTT.